This T cell receptor beta chain was observed in a study of identical twins. Study results and caveats: Abundant beta clonotypes from cord blood had fewer insertions, unlike memory repertoires, which showed none.

This clonotype was detected only a few times. Its antigen is unknown. V dropped 6 bases and J dropped 1 base, with 9 bases sitting between them. This CDR3 is 12 amino acids long. The germline CDR1 and CDR2 sequences are DFQATT and SNEGSKA (reference sequence). TCRdb re-called the 5' RACE reads with MiXCR, one entry per CDR3 protein. Counted here are just over 500,000 distinct CDR3 sequences, about 20% occurring once; the ten biggest clones make up about 0.99%. Separately, the same data were catalogued under a study of T cells expressing NK-cell markers.

Sequencing used CD4+ T cells sorted from blood. The chain links TRBV20-1 to TRBJ2-5, with D uncertain. The clonotype comes from a woman aged 18-29 years in good health. The CDR3 sequence is CSARQIQETQYF. The CDR3 nucleotides are TGCAGTGCCCGGCAGATCCAAGAGACCCAGTACTTC.